This note documents a single T cell receptor beta chain sequence. Antigen unknown. This sample is drawn from a study of vaccination and CD4 T cells after COVID-19. CDR3 length: 13 amino acids. V was cut by 6 bases and J by 5 bases, with 14 bases left in between. The germline CDR1 and CDR2 sequences are SNHLY and FYNNEI. The Oncomine TCR Beta short-read assay sequenced DNA from cultured CD4+ T cells. From cultured CD4+ T cells, genomic DNA was extracted. TCRdb itself ran the PCR reads through MiXCR, one entry per CDR3 protein. The repertoire holds fewer than 12,000 distinct CDR3 sequences, with around two fifths as singletons. Findings and caveats of the study: Clonotypes reactive to SARS-CoV-2 had a median that went up from approximately 21 to 38, but not significantly.

Treatment indicated: roughly 10-day PBMC culture with coronavirus spike peptide pools or control peptides (ViraFEST assay). The material sequenced was CD4+ T cells from blood, cultured in vitro. The receptor comes from a human donor who had recovered from COVID-19. J is TRBJ2-7 and V is TRBV2, with D uncertain. CDR3 amino acids: CASRAGKGHEQYF. The CDR3 nucleotides are TGTGCCAGCAGGGCAGGTAAAGGGCACGAGCAGTACTTC.